One and the same sample provided the 8 T cell receptor beta chains below, sequenced in a study of CD8 T cells in ankylosing spondylitis. These receptors are not linked to any known antigen. TCRdb redid the calling of the 5' RACE reads with MiXCR, one entry per CDR3 protein. The sample has around 770,000 distinct CDR3 sequences; 15% to 20% are singletons. Points from the study as a whole: One TCR beta motif, made up of about 8 highly homologous variants, appeared characteristic of ankylosing spondylitis blood.

Material: blood, either unsorted or a sorted T cell fraction (not recorded which). The receptors shown here come from a male donor with ankylosing spondylitis.

In this sample, this clonotype turned up a few times. This chain links TRBV7-9 with TRBJ2-1; 8 bases are shared with TRBD2. V lost 7 bases and J lost 9; bases outside the gene matches: 14. CDR3 length: 15 residues. CDR1 SEHNR and CDR2 FQNEAQ come from the germline V gene (reference sequence). DNA of the CDR3: TGTGCCAGCATCCCAGGACGGGGGGGCGGCAGTGAGCAGTTCTTC. Protein sequence: CASIPGRGGGSEQFF.

This clonotype turned up a few times. The rearrangement links TRBV20-1 to TRBJ2-2, with D hard to call. Germline V gives CDR1 DFQATT, CDR2 SNEGSKA (reference sequence). CDR3 size: 16 residues. Trimming removed 0 bases at V and 0 bases at J, with 11 bases between. Here the CDR3 DNA reads TGCAGTGCTAGAGATAGAACAGCTACGAACACCGGGGAGCTGTTTTTT. Protein: CSARDRTATNTGELFF.

In this sample, this clonotype turned up a few times. V and J are TRBV28 and TRBJ1-5; a possible D gene is TRBD1 (5 bases). Trimming removed 11 bases at V and 3 bases at J, with 14 bases between. Germline-derived CDR1 and CDR2 are MDHEN and SYDVKM. This CDR3 has 13 amino acids. The CDR3 nucleotides are TGTGCCTGCAAGACAGTCGTCAATCAGCCCCAGCATTTT. It yields the protein CACKTVVNQPQHF.

This clonotype was counted between two and nine times. The DNA of the CDR3 is TGTGCCAGCAGTTTACAGCCAACACAAGAGACCCAGTACTTC. Amino acids: CASSLQPTQETQYF. The rearrangement uses TRBV12-3 or TRBV12-4 and TRBJ2-5; D call uncertain. Trimming left V 2 bases short and J 2 bases short, with 9 bases between. The CDR3 has 14 residues.

The chain recombines TRBV29-1 with TRBJ2-7; D possibly corresponds to TRBD2 (6 bases). CDR1 SQVTM and CDR2 ANQGSEA come from the germline V gene. The CDR3 covers 14 residues. The V gene lost 1 base and the J gene lost 2 bases, with 12 bases spanning the gap. The CDR3 nucleotides read TGCAGCGTTGAAGGACTAGGAGGAACCTACGAGCAGTACTTC. It yields the protein CSVEGLGGTYEQYF.

J is TRBJ2-2 and V is TRBV6-5, with D perhaps TRBD1 (6 bases). Germline values: CDR1 MNHEY, CDR2 SVGAGI. The V gene lost 0 bases and the J gene lost 6 bases, with 17 bases spanning the gap. This CDR3 is built from 17 residues. The CDR3 region has the DNA TGTGCCAGCAGTTACTCTAGTCTCCTGGGGGCGTCCGGGGAGCTGTTTTTT. Amino acid sequence: CASSYSSLLGASGELFF.

This clonotype was seen a few times. The rearrangement joins TRBV24-1 to TRBJ2-3; TRBD2 aligns across 7 bases. This CDR3 is built from 17 residues. Germline V gene sequence: CDR1 KGHDR, CDR2 SFDVKD. J gave up 2 bases and V 3 bases, and 10 bases lay outside the gene matches. Here the CDR3 reads CATSDTKASGNTDTQYF. CDR3 coding DNA: TGTGCCACCAGTGATACCAAGGCTAGCGGCAACACAGATACGCAGTATTTT.

This clonotype was found a few times. The chain recombines TRBV13 with TRBJ2-5; D remains ambiguous. V was pared by 2 bases and J by 5 bases, with 6 bases between. Germline CDR1 reads PRHDT; CDR2 reads FYEKMQ (reference sequence). The CDR3 spans 12 residues. CDR3 protein: CASSLIRETQYF. CDR3 in DNA: TGTGCCAGCAGCTTAATTCGTGAGACCCAGTACTTC.